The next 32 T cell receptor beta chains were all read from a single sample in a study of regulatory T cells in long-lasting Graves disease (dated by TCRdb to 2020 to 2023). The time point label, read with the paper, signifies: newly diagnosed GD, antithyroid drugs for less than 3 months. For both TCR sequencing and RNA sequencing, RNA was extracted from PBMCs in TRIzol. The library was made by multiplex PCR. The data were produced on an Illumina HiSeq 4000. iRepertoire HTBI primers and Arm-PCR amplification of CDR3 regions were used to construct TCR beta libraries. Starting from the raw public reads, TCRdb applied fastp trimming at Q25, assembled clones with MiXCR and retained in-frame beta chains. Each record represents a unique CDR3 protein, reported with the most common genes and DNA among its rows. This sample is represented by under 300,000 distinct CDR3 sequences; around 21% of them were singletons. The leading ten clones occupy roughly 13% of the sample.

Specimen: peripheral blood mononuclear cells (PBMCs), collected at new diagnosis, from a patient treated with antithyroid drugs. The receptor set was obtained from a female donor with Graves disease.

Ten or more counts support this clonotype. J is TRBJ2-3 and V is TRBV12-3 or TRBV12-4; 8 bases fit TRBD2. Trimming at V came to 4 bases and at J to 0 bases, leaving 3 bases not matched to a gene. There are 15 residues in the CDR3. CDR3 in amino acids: CASSYSSGSTDTQYF. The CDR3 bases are TGTGCCAGCAGTTACTCTAGCGGGAGCACAGATACGCAGTATTTT.

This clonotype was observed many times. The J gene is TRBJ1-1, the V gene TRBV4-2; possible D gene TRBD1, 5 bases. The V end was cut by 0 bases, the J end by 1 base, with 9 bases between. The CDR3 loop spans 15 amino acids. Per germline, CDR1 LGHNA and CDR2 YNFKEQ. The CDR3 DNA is TGTGCCAGCAGCCAAGATGTGGGGGGGAACACTGAAGCTTTCTTT. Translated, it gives CASSQDVGGNTEAFF.

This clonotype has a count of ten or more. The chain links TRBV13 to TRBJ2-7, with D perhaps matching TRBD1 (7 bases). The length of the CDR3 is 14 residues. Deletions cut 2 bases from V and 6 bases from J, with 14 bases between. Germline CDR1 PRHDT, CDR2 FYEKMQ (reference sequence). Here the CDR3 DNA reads TGTGCCAGCAGCTTACGGGGGACAGTATTCGAGCAGTACTTC. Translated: CASSLRGTVFEQYF.

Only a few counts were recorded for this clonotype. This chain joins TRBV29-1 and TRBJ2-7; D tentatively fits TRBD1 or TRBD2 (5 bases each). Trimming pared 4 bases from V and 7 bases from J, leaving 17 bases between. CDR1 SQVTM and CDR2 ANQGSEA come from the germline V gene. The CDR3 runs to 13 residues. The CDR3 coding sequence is TGCAGCGTTGGGGGACCGAGTTTGGGTGAGCAGTACTTC. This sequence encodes CSVGGPSLGEQYF.

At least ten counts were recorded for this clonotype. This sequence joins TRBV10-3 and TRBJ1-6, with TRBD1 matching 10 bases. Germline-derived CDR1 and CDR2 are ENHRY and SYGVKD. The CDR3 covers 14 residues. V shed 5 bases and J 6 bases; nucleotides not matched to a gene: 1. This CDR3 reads CAISRDRGNSPLHF. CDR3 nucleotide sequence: TGTGCCATCAGTCGGGACAGGGGTAATTCACCCCTCCACTTT.

Here the CDR3 DNA reads TGTGCCAGCAGCTTAGTGAGTCTAGCGGGCCTCACAGATACGCAGTATTTT. Amino acids: CASSLVSLAGLTDTQYF. This chain connects TRBV7-2 to TRBJ2-3, with 8 bases lining up with TRBD2. The CDR3 covers 17 residues. Germline CDR1 and CDR2: SGHTA and FQGNSA. Losses at the gene ends were 1 base for V and 2 bases for J; bases not matched to a gene: 8.

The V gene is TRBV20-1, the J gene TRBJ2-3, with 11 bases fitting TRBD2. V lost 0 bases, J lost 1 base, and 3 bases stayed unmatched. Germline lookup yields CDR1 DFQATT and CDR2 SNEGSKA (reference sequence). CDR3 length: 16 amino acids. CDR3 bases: TGCAGTGCTAGAGATCAACTAGCGGGGGGCACAGATACGCAGTATTTT. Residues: CSARDQLAGGTDTQYF.

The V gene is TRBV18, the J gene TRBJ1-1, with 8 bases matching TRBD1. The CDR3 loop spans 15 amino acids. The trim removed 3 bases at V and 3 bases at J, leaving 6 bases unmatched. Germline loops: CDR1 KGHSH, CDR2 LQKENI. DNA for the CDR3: TGTGCCAGCTCACCTTCAGGGGGCATGGACACTGAAGCTTTCTTT. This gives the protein CASSPSGGMDTEAFF.

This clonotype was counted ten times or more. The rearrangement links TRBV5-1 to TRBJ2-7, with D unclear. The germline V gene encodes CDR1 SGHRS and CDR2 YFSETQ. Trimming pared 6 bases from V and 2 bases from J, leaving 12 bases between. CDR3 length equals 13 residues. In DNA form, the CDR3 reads TGCGCCAGCAATGGGGTTGGAGCCTACGAGCAGTACTTC. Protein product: CASNGVGAYEQYF.

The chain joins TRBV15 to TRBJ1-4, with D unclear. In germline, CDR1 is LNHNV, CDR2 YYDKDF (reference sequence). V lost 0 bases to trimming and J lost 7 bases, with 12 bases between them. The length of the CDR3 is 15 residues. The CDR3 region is CATSRDLGPGEKLFF. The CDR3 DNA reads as TGTGCCACCAGCAGAGATTTAGGGCCCGGTGAAAAACTGTTTTTT.

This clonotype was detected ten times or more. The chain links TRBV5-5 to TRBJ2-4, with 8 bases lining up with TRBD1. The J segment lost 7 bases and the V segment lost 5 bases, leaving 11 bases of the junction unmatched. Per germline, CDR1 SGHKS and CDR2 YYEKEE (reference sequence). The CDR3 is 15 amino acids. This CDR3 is CASRVTGALVNIQYF. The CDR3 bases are TGTGCCAGCAGGGTGACAGGGGCTCTGGTGAACATTCAGTACTTC. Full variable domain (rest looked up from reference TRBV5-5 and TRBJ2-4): DAGVTQSPTHLIKTRGQQVTLRCSPISGHKSVSWYQQVLGQGPQFIFQYYEKEERGRGNFPDRFSARQFPNYSSELNVNALLLGDSALYLCASRVTGALVNIQYFGAGTRLSVL.

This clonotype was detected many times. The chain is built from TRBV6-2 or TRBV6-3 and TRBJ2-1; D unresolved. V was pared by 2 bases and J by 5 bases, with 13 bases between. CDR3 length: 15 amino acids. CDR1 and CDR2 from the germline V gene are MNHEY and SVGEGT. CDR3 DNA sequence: TGTGCCAGCAGTTACGAACTAACCCTGAACAATGAGCAGTTCTTC. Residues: CASSYELTLNNEQFF.

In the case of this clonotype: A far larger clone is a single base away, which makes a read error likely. In nucleotides, the CDR3 is TGTGCCAGCAGCCTTGGGGGACTAGCGGGGGGGAATGGGCAGTACTTC. It encodes CASSLGGLAGGNGQYF. The rearrangement links TRBV7-2 to TRBJ2-4; 16 bases line up with TRBD2. The V gene's germline CDR1 is SGHTA and CDR2 FQGNSA. The CDR3 sequence is 16 residues long. After removal of 5 bases from V and 13 bases from J, the junction contained 11 bases not matched to a gene.

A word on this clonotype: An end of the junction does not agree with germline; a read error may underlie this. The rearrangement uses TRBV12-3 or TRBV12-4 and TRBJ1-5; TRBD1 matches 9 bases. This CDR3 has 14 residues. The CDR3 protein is CASTTDRGNQPQHF. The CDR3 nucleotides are TGTGCCAGCACAACAGACAGGGGGAATCAGCCCCAGCACTTT.

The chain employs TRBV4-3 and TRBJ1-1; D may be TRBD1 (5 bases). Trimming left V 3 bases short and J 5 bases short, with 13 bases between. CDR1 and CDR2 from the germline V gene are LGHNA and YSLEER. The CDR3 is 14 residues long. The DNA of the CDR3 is TGCGCCAGCAGCCATGGGACTTCGGAGACTGAAGCTTTCTTT. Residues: CASSHGTSETEAFF.

This chain's CDR3 is CASRPRGARATEAFF. The CDR3, as DNA: TGTGCCAGCAGACCCCGGGGGGCACGGGCCACTGAAGCTTTCTTT. The rearrangement joins TRBV6-2 or TRBV6-3 to TRBJ1-1; tentative D call: TRBD1 (6 bases). Germline V lookup: CDR1 MNHEY, CDR2 SVGEGT. This CDR3 region has 15 residues. Trimming stripped 6 bases from V and 4 bases from J, with 18 bases between.

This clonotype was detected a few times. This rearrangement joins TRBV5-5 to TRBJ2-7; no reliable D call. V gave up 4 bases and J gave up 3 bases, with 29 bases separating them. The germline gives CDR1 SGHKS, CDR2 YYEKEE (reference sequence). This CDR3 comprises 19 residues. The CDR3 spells CASSPGPVSWSGDDYEQYF. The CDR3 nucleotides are TGTGCCAGCAGCCCCGGGCCCGTGTCATGGTCCGGAGACGACTACGAGCAGTACTTC.

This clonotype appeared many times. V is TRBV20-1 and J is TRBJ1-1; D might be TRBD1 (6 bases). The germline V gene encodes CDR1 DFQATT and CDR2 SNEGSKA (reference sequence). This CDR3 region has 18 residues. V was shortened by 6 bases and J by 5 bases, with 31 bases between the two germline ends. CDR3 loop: CSAPYLGRGEGDQTEAFF. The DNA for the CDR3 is TGCAGTGCCCCCTACCTCGGGAGGGGCGAGGGGGATCAAACTGAAGCTTTCTTT.

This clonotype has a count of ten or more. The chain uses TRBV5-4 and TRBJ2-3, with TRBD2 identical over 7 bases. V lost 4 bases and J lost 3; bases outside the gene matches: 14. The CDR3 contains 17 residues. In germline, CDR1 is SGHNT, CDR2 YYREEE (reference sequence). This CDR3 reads CASSPSGGSGLTDTQYF. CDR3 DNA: TGTGCCAGCAGCCCGTCTGGGGGTAGCGGGTTGACAGATACGCAGTATTTT.

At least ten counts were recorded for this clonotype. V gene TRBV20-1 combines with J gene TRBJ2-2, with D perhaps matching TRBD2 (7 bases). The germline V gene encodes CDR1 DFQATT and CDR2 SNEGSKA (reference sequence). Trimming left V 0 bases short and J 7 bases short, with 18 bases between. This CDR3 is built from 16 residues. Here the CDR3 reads CSARDLGGRGHGELFF. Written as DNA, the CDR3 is TGCAGTGCTAGAGACCTCGGGGGGCGAGGCCACGGGGAGCTGTTTTTT.

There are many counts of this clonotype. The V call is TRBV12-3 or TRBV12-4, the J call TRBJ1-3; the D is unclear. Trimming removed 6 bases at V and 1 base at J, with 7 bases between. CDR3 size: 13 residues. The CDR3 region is CASRRPSGNTIYF. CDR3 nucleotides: TGTGCCAGCAGACGACCTTCTGGAAACACCATATATTTT.

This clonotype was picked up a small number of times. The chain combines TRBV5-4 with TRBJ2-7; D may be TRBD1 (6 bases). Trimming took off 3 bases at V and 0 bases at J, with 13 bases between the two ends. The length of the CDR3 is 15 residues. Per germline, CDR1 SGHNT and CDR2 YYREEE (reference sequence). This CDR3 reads CASSWGQGSSYEQYF. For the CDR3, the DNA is TGTGCCAGCAGCTGGGGGCAGGGGAGCTCCTACGAGCAGTACTTC.

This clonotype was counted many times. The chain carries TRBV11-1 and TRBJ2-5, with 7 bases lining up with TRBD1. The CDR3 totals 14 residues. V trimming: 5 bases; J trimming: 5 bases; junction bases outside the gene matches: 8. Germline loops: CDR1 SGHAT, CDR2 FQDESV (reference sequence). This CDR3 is CASSHSQGVETQYF. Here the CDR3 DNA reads TGTGCCAGCAGCCACTCCCAGGGGGTCGAGACCCAGTACTTC.

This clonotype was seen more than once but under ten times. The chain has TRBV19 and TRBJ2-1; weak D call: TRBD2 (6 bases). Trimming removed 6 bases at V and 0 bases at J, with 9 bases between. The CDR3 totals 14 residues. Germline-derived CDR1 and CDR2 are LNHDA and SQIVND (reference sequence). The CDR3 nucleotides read TGTGCCAGTAGGTCAGCGGGCTCCTACAATGAGCAGTTCTTC. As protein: CASRSAGSYNEQFF.

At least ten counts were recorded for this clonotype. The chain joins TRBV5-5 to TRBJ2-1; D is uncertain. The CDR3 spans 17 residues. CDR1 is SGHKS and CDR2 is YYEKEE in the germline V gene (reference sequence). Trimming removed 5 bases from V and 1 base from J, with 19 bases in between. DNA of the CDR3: TGTGCCAGCAGAAACAAGAAGCGCCGAGAGTCCTACAATGAGCAGTTCTTC. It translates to CASRNKKRRESYNEQFF.

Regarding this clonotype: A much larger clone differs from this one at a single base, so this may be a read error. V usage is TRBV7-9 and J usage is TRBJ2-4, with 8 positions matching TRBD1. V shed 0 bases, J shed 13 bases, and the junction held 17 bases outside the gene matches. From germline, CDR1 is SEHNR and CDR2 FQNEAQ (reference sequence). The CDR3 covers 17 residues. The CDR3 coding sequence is TGTGCCAGCAGCTTAGCGCCGGACAGGGCGTTTTACAATGAGCAGTACTTC. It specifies CASSLAPDRAFYNEQYF.

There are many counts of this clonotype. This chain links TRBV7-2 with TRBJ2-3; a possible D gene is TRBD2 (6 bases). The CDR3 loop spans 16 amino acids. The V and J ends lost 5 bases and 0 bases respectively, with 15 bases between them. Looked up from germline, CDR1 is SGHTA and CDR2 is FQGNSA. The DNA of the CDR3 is TGTGCCAGCAGCCCCCAGCGGGCCCATAGCACAGATACGCAGTATTTT. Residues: CASSPQRAHSTDTQYF.

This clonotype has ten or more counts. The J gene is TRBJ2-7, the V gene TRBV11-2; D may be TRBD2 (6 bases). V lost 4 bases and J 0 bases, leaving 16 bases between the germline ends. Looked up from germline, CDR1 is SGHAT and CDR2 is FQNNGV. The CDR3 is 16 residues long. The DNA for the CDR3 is TGTGCCAGCAGCTCGATTCGGGACTGGAACTCCTACGAGCAGTACTTC. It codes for CASSSIRDWNSYEQYF. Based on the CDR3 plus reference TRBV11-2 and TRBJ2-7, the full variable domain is EAGVAQSPRYKIIEKRQSVAFWCNPISGHATLYWYQQILGQGPKLLIQFQNNGVVDDSQLPKDRFSAERLKGVDSTLKIQPAKLEDSAVYLCASSSIRDWNSYEQYFGPGTRLTVT.

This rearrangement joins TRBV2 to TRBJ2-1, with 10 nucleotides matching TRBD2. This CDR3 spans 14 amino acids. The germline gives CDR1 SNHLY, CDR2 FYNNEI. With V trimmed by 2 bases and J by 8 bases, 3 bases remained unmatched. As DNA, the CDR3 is TGTGCCAGCAGTGAAAGGACTAGCGGCCATGAGCAGTTCTTC. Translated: CASSERTSGHEQFF.

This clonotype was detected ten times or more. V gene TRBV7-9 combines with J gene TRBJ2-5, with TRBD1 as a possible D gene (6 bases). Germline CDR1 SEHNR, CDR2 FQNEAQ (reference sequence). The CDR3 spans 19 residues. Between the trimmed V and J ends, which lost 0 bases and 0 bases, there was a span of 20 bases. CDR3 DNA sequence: TGTGCCAGCAGCTTAGCGGGGTGGAACAGGGCGGTCTACCAAGAGACCCAGTACTTC. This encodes CASSLAGWNRAVYQETQYF.

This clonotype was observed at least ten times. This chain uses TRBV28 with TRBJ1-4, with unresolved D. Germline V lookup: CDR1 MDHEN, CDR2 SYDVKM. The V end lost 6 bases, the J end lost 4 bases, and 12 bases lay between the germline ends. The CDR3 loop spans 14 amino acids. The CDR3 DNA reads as TGTGCCAGCAGCCCGACGAGGAATAATGAAAAACTGTTTTTT. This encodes CASSPTRNNEKLFF.

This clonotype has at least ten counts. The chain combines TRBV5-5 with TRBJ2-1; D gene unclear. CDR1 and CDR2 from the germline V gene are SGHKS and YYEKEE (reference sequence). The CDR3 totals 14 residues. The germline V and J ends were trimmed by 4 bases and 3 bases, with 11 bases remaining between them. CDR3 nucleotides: TGTGCCAGCAGCCAGGACCAGTTCTACAATGAGCAGTTCTTC. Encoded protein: CASSQDQFYNEQFF.